The rows below give T cell receptor beta chains drawn from one sample of a study of regulatory T cells in long-lasting Graves disease. TCRdb reprocessed the multiplex PCR reads via MiXCR and lists one record per CDR3 protein. This table holds 360,000 or so distinct CDR3 sequences, roughly 25% found once. The sample consisted of peripheral blood mononuclear cells (PBMCs), taken when the disease was refractory, from a patient treated with antithyroid drugs. The receptor source for this set is a woman aged 40 to 50 with Graves disease. CDR3s include the opening cysteine and the closing phenylalanine or tryptophan. Each record gives: CDR3 protein, CDR3 DNA, D gene, V gene, clone size, J gene. D genes are given only for firm matches. Size is stated for part of the rows, as once, few or many counts, or as a class when the clone is expanded.

CDR3 protein: CASSPGTGGGGAFF
CDR3 DNA: TGTGCCAGCAGCCCCGGGACAGGGGGTGGAGGAGCTTTCTTT
D gene: TRBD1
V gene: TRBV11-2
clone size: many
J gene: TRBJ1-1

CDR3 protein: CAISDWGQFGNTIYF
CDR3 DNA: TGTGCCATCAGTGATTGGGGGCAGTTCGGAAACACCATATATTTT
D gene: .
V gene: TRBV10-3
clone size: .
J gene: TRBJ1-3

CDR3 protein: CSASQGLAAVGTQYF
CDR3 DNA: TGCAGTGCTTCACAGGGACTAGCGGCCGTTGGGACCCAGTACTTC
D gene: TRBD2
V gene: TRBV20-1
clone size: many
J gene: TRBJ2-5

CDR3 protein: CAISDPGQVAYEQYF
CDR3 DNA: TGTGCCATCAGTGATCCGGGGCAGGTGGCCTACGAGCAGTACTTC
D gene: .
V gene: TRBV10-3
clone size: .
J gene: TRBJ2-7

CDR3 protein: CASSLFDQPQHF
CDR3 DNA: TGTGCCAGCAGTTTATTCGATCAGCCCCAGCATTTT
D gene: .
V gene: TRBV28
clone size: .
J gene: TRBJ1-5

CDR3 protein: CSVETVGFPYEQYF
CDR3 DNA: TGCAGCGTTGAAACCGTGGGGTTCCCCTACGAGCAGTACTTC
D gene: .
V gene: TRBV29-1
clone size: .
J gene: TRBJ2-7

CDR3 protein: CASSQGPINPVYGYTF
CDR3 DNA: TGTGCCAGCAGCCAAGGTCCGATAAATCCAGTCTATGGCTACACCTTC
D gene: .
V gene: TRBV3-1
clone size: few
J gene: TRBJ1-2

CDR3 protein: CASSTYSGRVEQFF
CDR3 DNA: TGTGCCAGCAGCACCTATAGCGGGAGGGTTGAGCAGTTCTTC
D gene: TRBD2
V gene: TRBV11-2
clone size: .
J gene: TRBJ2-1

CDR3 protein: CASSRTGISSGANVLTF
CDR3 DNA: TGTGCCAGCAGTAGGACAGGAATCAGCTCTGGGGCCAACGTCCTGACTTTC
D gene: TRBD1
V gene: TRBV28
clone size: .
J gene: TRBJ2-6

CDR3 protein: CASSPLGGDDQPQHF
CDR3 DNA: TGTGCCAGCAGCCCCCTGGGGGGGGATGATCAGCCCCAGCATTTT
D gene: .
V gene: TRBV7-9
clone size: .
J gene: TRBJ1-5

CDR3 protein: CATSRERDSRTRGYTF
CDR3 DNA: TGTGCCACCAGCAGAGAACGGGACTCACGGACGAGGGGCTACACCTTC
D gene: .
V gene: TRBV15
clone size: many
J gene: TRBJ1-2

CDR3 protein: CAWTTGTLREKLFF
CDR3 DNA: TGTGCCTGGACCACCGGGACCTTAAGAGAAAAACTGTTTTTT
D gene: .
V gene: TRBV30
clone size: .
J gene: TRBJ1-4

CDR3 protein: CASSQLPSGYTF
CDR3 DNA: TGTGCCAGCAGTCAACTCCCCTCTGGCTACACCTTC
D gene: .
V gene: TRBV28
clone size: many
J gene: TRBJ1-2

CDR3 protein: CASSPSPGTSGRASYEQYF
CDR3 DNA: TGTGCCAGTAGTCCTAGTCCCGGGACTAGCGGGAGGGCCTCCTACGAGCAGTACTTC
D gene: TRBD2
V gene: TRBV19
clone size: .
J gene: TRBJ2-7

CDR3 protein: CASSSLMGPGELFF
CDR3 DNA: TGTGCCAGCAGTTCCCTAATGGGGCCTGGGGAGCTGTTTTTT
D gene: .
V gene: TRBV27
clone size: .
J gene: TRBJ2-2

CDR3 protein: CASSGGGTGNYEQYF
CDR3 DNA: TGTGCCAGCAGTGGGGGGGGGACAGGGAACTACGAGCAGTACTTC
D gene: TRBD1
V gene: TRBV28
clone size: many
J gene: TRBJ2-7

CDR3 protein: CASRLAGESYEQYF
CDR3 DNA: TGTGCCAGTCGATTAGCGGGAGAGTCCTACGAGCAGTACTTC
D gene: TRBD2
V gene: TRBV11-2
clone size: few
J gene: TRBJ2-7

CDR3 protein: CASRLTINSEKLFF
CDR3 DNA: TGTGCCAGCAGACTTACAATAAACTCTGAAAAACTGTTTTTT
D gene: .
V gene: TRBV28
clone size: few
J gene: TRBJ1-4

CDR3 protein: CSAAGTETLNYGYTF
CDR3 DNA: TGCAGTGCCGCCGGGACAGAGACCCTTAACTATGGCTACACCTTC
D gene: TRBD1
V gene: TRBV20-1
clone size: many
J gene: TRBJ1-2

CDR3 protein: CASQAGSSYEQYF
CDR3 DNA: TGTGCCAGCCAAGCAGGGTCTTCCTACGAGCAGTACTTC
D gene: .
V gene: TRBV6-1
clone size: .
J gene: TRBJ2-7

CDR3 protein: CASRLLPQGGDTEAFF
CDR3 DNA: TGTGCCAGCAGATTGCTACCTCAGGGTGGCGACACTGAAGCTTTCTTT
D gene: .
V gene: TRBV28
clone size: many
J gene: TRBJ1-1

CDR3 protein: CASSLALSSTGELFF
CDR3 DNA: TGTGCCAGCAGCTTAGCGTTGTCGAGCACCGGGGAGCTGTTTTTT
D gene: .
V gene: TRBV7-8
clone size: many
J gene: TRBJ2-2

CDR3 protein: CASSVERTRETQYF
CDR3 DNA: TGTGCCAGTAGTGTTGAACGGACCCGAGAGACCCAGTACTTC
D gene: .
V gene: TRBV19
clone size: .
J gene: TRBJ2-5

CDR3 protein: CASSWGAGPTNEKLFF
CDR3 DNA: TGTGCCAGCAGTTGGGGGGCCGGACCAACTAATGAAAAACTGTTTTTT
D gene: .
V gene: TRBV6-9
clone size: few
J gene: TRBJ1-4

CDR3 protein: CASSPWTSGAQPQHF
CDR3 DNA: TGTGCCAGCAGTCCGTGGACATCCGGGGCTCAGCCCCAGCATTTT
D gene: .
V gene: TRBV12-3/TRBV12-4
clone size: few
J gene: TRBJ1-5

CDR3 protein: CASSYLRYSGIYEQYF
CDR3 DNA: TGTGCCAGCAGTTACTTACGCTACAGCGGAATCTACGAGCAGTACTTC
D gene: .
V gene: TRBV6-5
clone size: many
J gene: TRBJ2-7

CDR3 protein: CASSIETGIETQYF
CDR3 DNA: TGTGCCAGCAGTATAGAGACAGGGATTGAGACCCAGTACTTC
D gene: TRBD1
V gene: TRBV7-9
clone size: few
J gene: TRBJ2-5

CDR3 protein: CASPNEQFF
CDR3 DNA: TGTGCCAGCCCTAATGAGCAGTTCTTC
D gene: .
V gene: TRBV7-9
clone size: .
J gene: TRBJ2-1

CDR3 protein: CASSDSRIGRDGYTF
CDR3 DNA: TGTGCCAGCAGTGACAGTCGTATCGGACGGGATGGCTACACCTTC
D gene: .
V gene: TRBV6-1
clone size: few
J gene: TRBJ1-2

CDR3 protein: CASSKGGGTEAFF
CDR3 DNA: TGTGCCAGCAGTAAGGGGGGCGGCACTGAAGCTTTCTTT
D gene: .
V gene: TRBV2
clone size: many
J gene: TRBJ1-1

CDR3 protein: CASNPSQGEHSPLHF
CDR3 DNA: TGTGCCAGCAACCCGAGTCAGGGGGAGCATTCACCCCTCCACTTT
D gene: TRBD1
V gene: TRBV28
clone size: .
J gene: TRBJ1-6

CDR3 protein: CASSRQTGGEKLFF
CDR3 DNA: TGTGCCAGCAGTCGACAGACAGGGGGTGAAAAACTGTTTTTT
D gene: TRBD1
V gene: TRBV6-1
clone size: .
J gene: TRBJ1-4

CDR3 protein: CASSPLAGESYEQYF
CDR3 DNA: TGTGCCAGCAGTCCGCTAGCGGGAGAATCCTACGAGCAGTACTTC
D gene: TRBD2
V gene: TRBV6-1
clone size: few
J gene: TRBJ2-7

CDR3 protein: CASISVARRNTGELFF
CDR3 DNA: TGTGCCAGCATCTCGGTAGCGAGAAGGAACACCGGGGAGCTGTTTTTT
D gene: .
V gene: TRBV6-1
clone size: many
J gene: TRBJ2-2

CDR3 protein: CASSSGRGADTQYF
CDR3 DNA: TGTGCCAGCAGTTCTGGTCGAGGAGCAGATACGCAGTATTTT
D gene: .
V gene: TRBV6-5
clone size: .
J gene: TRBJ2-3

CDR3 protein: CASKGQGNQPQHF
CDR3 DNA: TGTGCCAGTAAGGGGCAGGGTAATCAGCCCCAGCATTTT
D gene: .
V gene: TRBV2
clone size: many
J gene: TRBJ1-5

CDR3 protein: CASSEAYNSPLHF
CDR3 DNA: TGTGCCAGCAGTGAGGCTTATAATTCACCCCTCCACTTT
D gene: .
V gene: TRBV2
clone size: many
J gene: TRBJ1-6

CDR3 protein: CASSSAGPANYGYTF
CDR3 DNA: TGTGCCAGCAGTTCCGCGGGACCGGCTAACTATGGCTACACCTTC
D gene: .
V gene: TRBV6-5
clone size: .
J gene: TRBJ1-2

CDR3 protein: CASSVDSFYEQYF
CDR3 DNA: TGTGCCAGTAGTGTGGACAGTTTCTACGAGCAGTACTTC
D gene: .
V gene: TRBV19
clone size: few
J gene: TRBJ2-7

CDR3 protein: CASSQSRAGDRGTEAFF
CDR3 DNA: TGTGCCAGCAGCCAATCCCGAGCAGGAGATCGCGGCACTGAAGCTTTCTTT
D gene: .
V gene: TRBV28
clone size: many
J gene: TRBJ1-1

CDR3 protein: CSVVRGDPSSGNTIYF
CDR3 DNA: TGCAGCGTTGTGAGAGGCGACCCCAGCTCTGGAAACACCATATATTTT
D gene: .
V gene: TRBV29-1
clone size: .
J gene: TRBJ1-3

CDR3 protein: CASSLTAGYTEAFF
CDR3 DNA: TGTGCCAGCAGCTTAACAGCCGGCTACACTGAAGCTTTCTTT
D gene: .
V gene: TRBV7-3
clone size: .
J gene: TRBJ1-1

CDR3 protein: CASSLRLTAITGELFF
CDR3 DNA: TGTGCCAGCAGTTTGAGGTTGACAGCTATCACCGGGGAGCTGTTTTTT
D gene: .
V gene: TRBV12-3/TRBV12-4
clone size: many
J gene: TRBJ2-2

CDR3 protein: CASSPRGSYYGYTF
CDR3 DNA: TGTGCCAGCAGCCCCCGTGGGTCGTACTATGGCTACACCTTC
D gene: .
V gene: TRBV7-6
clone size: many
J gene: TRBJ1-2

CDR3 protein: CASSFLGGPYNQPQHF
CDR3 DNA: TGTGCCAGCAGTTTCCTCGGGGGCCCTTACAATCAGCCCCAGCATTTT
D gene: .
V gene: TRBV28
clone size: few
J gene: TRBJ1-5

CDR3 protein: CASSIQGSEQFF
CDR3 DNA: TGTGCCAGCAGTATACAGGGGAGCGAGCAGTTCTTC
D gene: TRBD1
V gene: TRBV28
clone size: many
J gene: TRBJ2-1

CDR3 protein: CASSFQGSQNIQYF
CDR3 DNA: TGTGCCAGCAGTTTTCAGGGGTCCCAAAACATTCAGTACTTC
D gene: .
V gene: TRBV27
clone size: many
J gene: TRBJ2-4

CDR3 protein: CASRSKLAGLETQYF
CDR3 DNA: TGTGCCAGCAGGTCGAAACTAGCGGGATTGGAGACCCAGTACTTC
D gene: TRBD2
V gene: TRBV6-2/TRBV6-3
clone size: many
J gene: TRBJ2-5

CDR3 protein: CASSFGTVKNSPLHF
CDR3 DNA: TGTGCCAGCAGCTTCGGGACCGTGAAAAATTCACCCCTCCACTTT
D gene: .
V gene: TRBV7-9
clone size: once
J gene: TRBJ1-6

CDR3 protein: CAWSVQEPYEQYF
CDR3 DNA: TGTGCCTGGAGTGTACAAGAGCCTTACGAGCAGTACTTC
D gene: .
V gene: TRBV30
clone size: many
J gene: TRBJ2-7

CDR3 protein: CSAVTGGQSGELFF
CDR3 DNA: TGCAGTGCTGTAACAGGGGGCCAATCTGGGGAGCTGTTTTTT
D gene: TRBD1
V gene: TRBV20-1
clone size: .
J gene: TRBJ2-2

CDR3 protein: CASSYSITGGSTEAFF
CDR3 DNA: TGTGCCAGCAGTTACTCGATAACAGGGGGGAGCACTGAAGCTTTCTTT
D gene: TRBD1
V gene: TRBV6-5
clone size: .
J gene: TRBJ1-1

CDR3 protein: CASSLGTSGRALYEQYF
CDR3 DNA: TGTGCCAGCAGTTTAGGGACTAGCGGGAGGGCCCTATACGAGCAGTACTTC
D gene: TRBD2
V gene: TRBV28
clone size: many
J gene: TRBJ2-7

CDR3 protein: CSVEELSRTGELFF
CDR3 DNA: TGCAGCGTTGAAGAGCTATCAAGGACCGGGGAGCTGTTTTTT
D gene: .
V gene: TRBV29-1
clone size: few
J gene: TRBJ2-2

CDR3 protein: CASSLRGTSGRANTGELFF
CDR3 DNA: TGTGCCAGCAGCTTAAGGGGGACTAGCGGGAGGGCCAACACCGGGGAGCTGTTTTTT
D gene: TRBD2
V gene: TRBV7-3
clone size: .
J gene: TRBJ2-2